The clone carrying this TCR beta chain occurred a few times. The antigen is undetermined. The data derive from a study of glioma-infiltrating T cells. Using RNA template, CDR3s of TCR alpha and beta were amplified with iRepertoire arm-PCR. One-step reverse transcription and amplification started from about 100-400 ng of tissue mRNA or PBMC total RNA. One entry per CDR3 protein, called by TCRdb with MiXCR from the multiplex PCR reads. The repertoire holds 300,000 to 450,000 distinct CDR3 sequences, with roughly two fifths as singletons. The CDR3 length is 14 residues. Trimming took 6 bases from V and 12 from J, leaving 22 bases between them. Germline V gene lookup returns CDR1 MNHEY and CDR2 SMNVEV (reference sequence). Study results and caveats: CDR3 overlap between tissue and blood was very small. Signature shared blood CDR3 motifs were enriched in low-divergence and depleted in high-divergence patients.

Material: glioma tissue, nonneoplastic brain tissue, or PBMCs (not recorded which). The origin of this receptor is a human donor with low-grade glioma or glioblastoma, undergoing nonglioma brain surgery, or in good health (not recorded which). The chain combines TRBV27 with TRBJ2-3; the D is unclear. CDR3 residues: CASSNSVTGSFQYF. In nucleotides, the CDR3 is TGTGCCAGCAGCAATTCGGTAACCGGGTCTTTTCAGTATTTT.